This T cell receptor beta chain was retrieved from a study of blood T cell repertoires in COVID-19. About the research overall: The analysed material was cDNA or gDNA that came from T cells, B-cell-depleted T cells, or PBMCs.

TCRdb's copy holds only in-frame clones and misses some; the assay was immunoSEQ multiplex PCR. The data contain 200,000 to 300,000 clones, more than 65% of them seen just once; the ten biggest clones take up approximately 2%. This CDR3 has 15 amino acids. The J segment lost 4 bases and the V segment lost 3 bases, leaving 7 bases of the junction unmatched. The germline V gene has CDR1 LGHNA and CDR2 YSLEER. The TCR comes from a man aged 35 to 55 who had recovered from COVID-19. The sequenced sample was peripheral blood. The rearrangement uses TRBV4-3 and TRBJ2-7; 9 nucleotides line up with TRBD2. CDR3 coding DNA: TGCGCCAGCAGCCAGACCTTAGCGGGAGTGTACGAGCAGTACTTC. Translation: CASSQTLAGVYEQYF.